This TCR beta chain is drawn from a study of early T cells in non-severe SARS-CoV-2 infection (dated by TCRdb to the early 2020s). Background on the whole study: Bulk RNA from unsorted whole blood was used for TCR sequencing, so alpha and beta chains could not be paired. Results the study describes overall, beyond this receptor: VDJdb matching was skewed toward anti-spike CD8 responses, so virus-specific expansions were likely underestimated and private and CD4 specificities were missed.

The method behind the library was 5' RACE. The sequencer listed for this sample is NextSeq 500. Unique molecular identifiers were attached to individual cDNA molecules in the TCR library protocol so that sequencing error and PCR bias could be corrected. Both TCR alpha and beta chains were sequenced, and tight co-correlation was observed between alpha and beta sequence abundances in each sample. The authors' analysis ran thus. V gene, J gene and CDR3 annotation of TCR sequences was performed with Decombinator V4. TCRs were defined as expanded if a significant change between any two time points was detected under a Poisson model with p below 0.0001. TCR abundances were normalised to the total number of TCRs sequenced in each sample and reported as counts per million. MAIT TCRs were defined by TRAV1-2 paired with TRAJ12, TRAJ20 or TRAJ33, and iNKT TCRs by TRAV10 paired with TRAJ18. VDJdb, accessed 1 November 2021, was searched for CMV, EBV and SARS-CoV-2 annotated TCRs, excluding TCRs annotated for multiple antigens. Starting from the raw public reads, TCRdb applied fastp trimming at Q25, assembled clones with MiXCR and retained in-frame beta chains. A single entry per CDR3 protein holds the most common genes and DNA from its merged rows. The V and J calls here are based on TCRdb, not the publication. In this sample the table shows tens of thousands of distinct CDR3 sequences, approximately 6.3% of which occur a single time. The top ten constitute 30% to 45% of the sample.

Concerning this clonotype: Its antigen is currently not known. No base quality information exists; no much larger clone differs at one position.

The CDR3 starts with the cysteine, ends with the phenylalanine, and has 15 residues. Only CDR3 DNA is held: 45 bases, read in frame from base 1. The V end gives up 2 bases and the J end 7 bases, leaving 8 bases in the junction not matched to a gene. The germline V gene encodes CDR1 MDHEN and CDR2 SYDVKM. The study was a case-control design nested within a healthcare worker cohort in London, UK, with weekly nasopharyngeal swab PCR tests and blood sampling. Healthcare workers were enrolled in the week of the UK lockdown, from 23 to 31 March 2020, and were followed every week for up to roughly 16 weeks.

Sequencing was performed on whole blood. The sequence derives from an adult who was a healthcare worker with PCR-confirmed SARS-CoV-2 infection or an uninfected control (not recorded which). The rearranged chain carries TRBV28 and TRBJ1-2; the central 9 bases match TRBD1. The CDR3 reads as follows: CASSLPQGAPAGYTF. The base sequence is TGTGCCAGCAGTTTACCACAGGGGGCTCCCGCTGGCTACACCTTC.